This TCR beta chain comes out of a study of Ad26.COV2.S vaccination and SARS-CoV-2 variants. Trimming shortened V by 4 bases and J by 2 bases, and 15 bases separated the two germline ends. The CDR3 is 16 amino acids. Germline values: CDR1 SGHNT, CDR2 YENEEA. Assay: immunoSEQ multiplex PCR; the TCRdb copy retains only in-frame clones and omits some. The table shows hundreds of thousands of clones, with 92% occurring only once. This clone appeared once. Sequencing used peripheral blood, obtained after recovery from COVID-19. This receptor was obtained from a human donor who had recovered from COVID-19. The chain recombines TRBV11-3 with TRBJ1-5; D ambiguous. CDR3 sequence (DNA): TGTGCCAGCAGCTCCAACACATATCGTGGCAATCAGCCCCAGCATTTT. Translating gives CASSSNTYRGNQPQHF.